What follows is one TCR beta chain and its context. Method: immunoSEQ multiplex PCR; TCRdb's copy keeps in-frame clones and lacks some. This sample has approximately 170,000 clones, with roughly four fifths found just once. The data stem from a study of blood T cell repertoires in COVID-19. About the research overall: T cells, B-cell-depleted T cells, or PBMCs supplied cDNA or gDNA.

J was trimmed by 0 bases and V by 6 bases; bases with no gene match: 7. The CDR3 has 15 residues. The germline gives CDR1 MNHEY, CDR2 SVGAGI. This sequence joins TRBV6-5 and TRBJ2-5; TRBD2 aligns across 7 bases. Sequencing was performed on peripheral blood. This receptor was obtained from an elderly woman with COVID-19, enrolled during active disease. The CDR3 here is CASRTSDGYQETQYF. The CDR3 nucleotides read TGTGCCAGCAGAACTAGCGATGGGTACCAAGAGACCCAGTACTTC.